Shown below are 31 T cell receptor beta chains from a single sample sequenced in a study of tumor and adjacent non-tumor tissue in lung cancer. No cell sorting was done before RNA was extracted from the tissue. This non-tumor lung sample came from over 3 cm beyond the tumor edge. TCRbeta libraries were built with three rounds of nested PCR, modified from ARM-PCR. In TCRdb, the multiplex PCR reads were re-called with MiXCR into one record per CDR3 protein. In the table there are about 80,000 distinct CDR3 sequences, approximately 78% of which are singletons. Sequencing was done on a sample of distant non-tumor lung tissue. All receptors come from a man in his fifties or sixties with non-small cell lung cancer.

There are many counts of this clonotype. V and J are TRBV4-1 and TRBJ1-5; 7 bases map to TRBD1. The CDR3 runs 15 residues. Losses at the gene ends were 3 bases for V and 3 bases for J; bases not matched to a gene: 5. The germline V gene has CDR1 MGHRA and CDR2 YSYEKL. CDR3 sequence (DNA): TGCGCCAGCAGCCAGACAGGGAGTTTCAATCAGCCCCAGCATTTT. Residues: CASSQTGSFNQPQHF.

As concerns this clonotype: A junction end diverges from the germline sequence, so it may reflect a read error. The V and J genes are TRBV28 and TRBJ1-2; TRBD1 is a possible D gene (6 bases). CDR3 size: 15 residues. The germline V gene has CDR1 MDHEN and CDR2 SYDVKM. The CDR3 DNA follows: TGTGCCGGCAGTTTGCCCCTTGGACAGAACTATGGCTACACCTTC. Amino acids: CAGSLPLGQNYGYTF.

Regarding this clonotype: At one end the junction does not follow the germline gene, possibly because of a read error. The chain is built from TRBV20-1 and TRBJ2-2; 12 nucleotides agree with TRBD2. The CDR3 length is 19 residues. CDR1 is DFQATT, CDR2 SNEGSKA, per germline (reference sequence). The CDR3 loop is CSAYHPESSGRAVSGELFF. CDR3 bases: TGCAGTGCATATCACCCCGAGTCTAGCGGGAGGGCCGTGTCCGGGGAGTTGTTTTTT.

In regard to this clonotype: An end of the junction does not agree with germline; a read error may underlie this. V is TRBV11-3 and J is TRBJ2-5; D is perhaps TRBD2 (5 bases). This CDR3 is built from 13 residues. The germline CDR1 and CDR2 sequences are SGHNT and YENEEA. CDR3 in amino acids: CARSFIGKETQYF. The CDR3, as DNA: TGTGCCCGCAGCTTTATCGGGAAAGAGACCCAGTACTTC. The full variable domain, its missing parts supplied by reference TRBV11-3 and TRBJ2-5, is EAGVVQSPRYKIIEKKQPVAFWCNPISGHNTLYWYLQNLGQGPELLIRYENEEAVDDSQLPKDRFSAERLKGVDSTLKIQPAELGDSAVYLCARSFIGKETQYFGPGTRLLVL.

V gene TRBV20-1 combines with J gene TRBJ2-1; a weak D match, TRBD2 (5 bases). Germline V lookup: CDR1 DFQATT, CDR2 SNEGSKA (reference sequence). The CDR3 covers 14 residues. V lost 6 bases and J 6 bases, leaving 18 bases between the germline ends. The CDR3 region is CSAMTERVVNEQFF. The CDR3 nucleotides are TGCAGTGCCATGACCGAGAGGGTCGTCAATGAGCAGTTCTTC.

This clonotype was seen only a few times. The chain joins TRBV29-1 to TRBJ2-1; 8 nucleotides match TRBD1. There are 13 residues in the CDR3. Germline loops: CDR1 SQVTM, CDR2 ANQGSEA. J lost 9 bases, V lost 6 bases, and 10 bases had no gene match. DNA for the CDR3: TGCAGCGTGGAACTAGGACAGGGTGGTGAGCAGTTCTTC. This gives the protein CSVELGQGGEQFF.

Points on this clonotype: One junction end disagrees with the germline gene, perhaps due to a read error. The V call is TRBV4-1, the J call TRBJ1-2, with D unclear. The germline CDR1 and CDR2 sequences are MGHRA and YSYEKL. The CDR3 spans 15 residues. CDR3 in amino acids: CASGQVPEGNYGYTF. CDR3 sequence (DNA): TGCGCCAGCGGCCAAGTACCGGAGGGTAACTATGGCTACACCTTC.

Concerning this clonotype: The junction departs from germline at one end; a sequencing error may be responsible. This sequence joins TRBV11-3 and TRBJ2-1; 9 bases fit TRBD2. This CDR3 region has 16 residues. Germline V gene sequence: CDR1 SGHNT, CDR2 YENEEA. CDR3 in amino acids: CANSFGGTSIHNEQFF. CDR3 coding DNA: TGTGCCAACAGCTTTGGAGGGACTAGCATCCACAATGAGCAGTTCTTC. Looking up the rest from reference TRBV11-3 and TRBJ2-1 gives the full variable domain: EAGVVQSPRYKIIEKKQPVAFWCNPISGHNTLYWYLQNLGQGPELLIRYENEEAVDDSQLPKDRFSAERLKGVDSTLKIQPAELGDSAVYLCANSFGGTSIHNEQFFGPGTRLTVL.

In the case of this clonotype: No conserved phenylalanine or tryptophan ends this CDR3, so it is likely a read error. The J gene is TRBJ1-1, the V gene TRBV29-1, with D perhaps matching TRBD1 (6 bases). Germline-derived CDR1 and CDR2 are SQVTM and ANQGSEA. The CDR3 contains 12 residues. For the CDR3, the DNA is TGCAGTGTCCAAGAGGGGGAGACTGAAGCTTTCCTT. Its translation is CSVQEGETEAFL.

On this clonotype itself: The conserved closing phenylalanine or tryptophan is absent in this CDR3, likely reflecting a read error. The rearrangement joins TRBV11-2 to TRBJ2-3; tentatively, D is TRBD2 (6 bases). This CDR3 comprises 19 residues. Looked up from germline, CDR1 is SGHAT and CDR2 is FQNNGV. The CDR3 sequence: CASIDSVTRGARGTDTQYC. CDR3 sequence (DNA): TGTGCCAGCATCGACAGCGTGACTAGGGGCGCTAGGGGCACAGATACACAGTATTGT.

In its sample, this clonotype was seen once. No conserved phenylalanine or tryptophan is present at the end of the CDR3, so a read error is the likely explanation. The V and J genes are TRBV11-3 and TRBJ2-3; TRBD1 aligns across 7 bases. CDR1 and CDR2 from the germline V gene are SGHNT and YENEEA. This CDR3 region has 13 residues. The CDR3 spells CASSLQGADTQYL. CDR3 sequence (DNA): TGTGCTAGCAGCCTTCAGGGGGCAGATACGCAGTATCTT.

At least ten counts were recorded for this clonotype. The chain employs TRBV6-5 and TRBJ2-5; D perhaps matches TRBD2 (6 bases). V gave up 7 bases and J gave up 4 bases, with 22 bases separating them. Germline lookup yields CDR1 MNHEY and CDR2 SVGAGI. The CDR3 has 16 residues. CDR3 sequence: CASTTGRLGTGETQYF. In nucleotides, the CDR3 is TGTGCCAGCACTACGGGTAGACTAGGGACGGGAGAGACCCAGTACTTC.

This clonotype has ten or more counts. CDR3 sequence reads: CASSQETGGFETQYF. In nucleotides, the CDR3 is TGTGCCAGCAGCCAGGAGACAGGGGGTTTCGAGACCCAGTACTTC. The rearrangement joins TRBV4-2 to TRBJ2-5, with 9 bases identical to TRBD1. CDR1 and CDR2 from the germline V gene are LGHNA and YNFKEQ. The CDR3 is 15 amino acids. Unmatched junction bases numbered 7, after V lost 3 bases and J lost 5 bases.

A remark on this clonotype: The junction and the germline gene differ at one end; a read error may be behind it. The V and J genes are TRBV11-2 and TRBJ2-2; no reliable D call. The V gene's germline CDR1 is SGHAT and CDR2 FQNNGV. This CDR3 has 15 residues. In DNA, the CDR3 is TGTGCCTGCAGTGAAGGTGCCCGAAACACCGGGGAGCTGTTTTTT. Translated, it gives CACSEGARNTGELFF.

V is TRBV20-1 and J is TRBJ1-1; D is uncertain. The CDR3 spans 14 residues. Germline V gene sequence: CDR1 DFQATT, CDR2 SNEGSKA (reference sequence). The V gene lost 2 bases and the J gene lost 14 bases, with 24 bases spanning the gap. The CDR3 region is CSARSSLFGTDAFF. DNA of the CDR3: TGCAGTGCTAGATCCAGTCTCTTTGGAACTGATGCCTTCTTT.

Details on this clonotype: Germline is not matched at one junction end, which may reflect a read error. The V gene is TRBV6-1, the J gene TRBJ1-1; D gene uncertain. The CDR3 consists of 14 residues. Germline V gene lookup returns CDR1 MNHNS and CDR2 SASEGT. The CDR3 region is CASRSGYLNTDAFF. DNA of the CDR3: TGTGCCAGCAGGTCGGGGTATCTAAACACTGATGCTTTCTTT.

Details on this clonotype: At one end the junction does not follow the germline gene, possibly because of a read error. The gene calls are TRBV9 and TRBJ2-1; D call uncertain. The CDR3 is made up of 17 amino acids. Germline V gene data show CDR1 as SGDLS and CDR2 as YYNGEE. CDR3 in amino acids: CASSVEVKAGDGNEQLF. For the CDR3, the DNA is TGTGCCAGCAGCGTAGAAGTTAAGGCAGGAGACGGAAATGAGCAGTTATTC.

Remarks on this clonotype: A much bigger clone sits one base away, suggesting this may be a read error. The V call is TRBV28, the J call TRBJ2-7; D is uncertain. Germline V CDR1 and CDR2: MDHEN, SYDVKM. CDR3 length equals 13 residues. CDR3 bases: TGTGCCAGCTCATCCCCGGACGGCTACGAGCAGAACTTC. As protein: CASSSPDGYEQNF.

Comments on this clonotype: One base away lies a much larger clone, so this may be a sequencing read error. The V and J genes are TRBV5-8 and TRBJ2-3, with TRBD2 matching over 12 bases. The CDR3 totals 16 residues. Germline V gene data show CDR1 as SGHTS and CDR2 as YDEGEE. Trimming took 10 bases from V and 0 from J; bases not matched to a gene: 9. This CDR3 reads CAGSKGTSGSTDTQYF. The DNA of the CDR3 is TGTGCCGGCTCGAAGGGGACTAGCGGGAGCACAGATACGCAGTATTTT. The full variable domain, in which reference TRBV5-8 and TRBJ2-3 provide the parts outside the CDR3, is EAGVTQSPTHLIKTRGQQATLRCSPISGHTSVYWYQQALGLGLQFLLWYDEGEERNRGNFPPRFSGRQFPNYSSELNVNALELEDSALYLCAGSKGTSGSTDTQYFGPGTRLTVL.

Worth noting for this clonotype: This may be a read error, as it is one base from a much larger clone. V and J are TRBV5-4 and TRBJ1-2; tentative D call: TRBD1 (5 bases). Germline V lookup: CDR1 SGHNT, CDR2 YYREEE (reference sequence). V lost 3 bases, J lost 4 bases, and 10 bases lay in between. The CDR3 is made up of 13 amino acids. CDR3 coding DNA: TGTGCCAGCAGCTATAGTGGGGGCTATGGCTACACCTTC. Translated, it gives CASSYSGGYGYTF.

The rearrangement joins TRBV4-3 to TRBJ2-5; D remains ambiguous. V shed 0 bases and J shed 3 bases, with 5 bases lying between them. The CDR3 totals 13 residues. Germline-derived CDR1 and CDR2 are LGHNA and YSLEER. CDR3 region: CASSQDLEETQYF. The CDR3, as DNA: TGCGCCAGCAGCCAAGATTTGGAAGAGACCCAGTACTTC.

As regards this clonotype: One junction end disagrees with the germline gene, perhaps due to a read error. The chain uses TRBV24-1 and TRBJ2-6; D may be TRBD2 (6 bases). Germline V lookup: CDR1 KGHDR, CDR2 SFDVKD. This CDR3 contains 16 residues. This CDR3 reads CATGGGADSGANILTF. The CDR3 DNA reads TGTGCCACCGGCGGAGGGGCGGATTCTGGGGCCAACATCCTGACTTTC.

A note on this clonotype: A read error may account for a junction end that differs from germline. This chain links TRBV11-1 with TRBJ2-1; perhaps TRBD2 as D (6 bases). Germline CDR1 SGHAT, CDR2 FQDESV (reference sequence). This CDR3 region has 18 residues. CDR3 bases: TGTGCCAGGAGCTTATCGCAAGTCTATGCGGGGCAGATCCCTCAGCAGTTCTTC. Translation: CARSLSQVYAGQIPQQFF.

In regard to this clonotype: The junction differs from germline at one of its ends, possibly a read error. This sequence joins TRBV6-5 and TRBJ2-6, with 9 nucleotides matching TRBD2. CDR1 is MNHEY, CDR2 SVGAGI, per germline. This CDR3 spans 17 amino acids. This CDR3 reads CASRLAGASSVANVLIF. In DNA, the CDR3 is TGTGCCAGTAGATTAGCGGGGGCCAGCTCTGTGGCCAACGTCCTGATTTTC.

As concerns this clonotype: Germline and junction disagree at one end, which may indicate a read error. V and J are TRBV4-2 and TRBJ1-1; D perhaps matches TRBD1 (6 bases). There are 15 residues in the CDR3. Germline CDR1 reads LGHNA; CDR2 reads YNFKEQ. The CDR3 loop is CASSPGGGPNTEAFF. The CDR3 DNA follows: TGTGCCAGCAGCCCGGGGGGCGGACCGAACACTGAGGCTTTCTTT.

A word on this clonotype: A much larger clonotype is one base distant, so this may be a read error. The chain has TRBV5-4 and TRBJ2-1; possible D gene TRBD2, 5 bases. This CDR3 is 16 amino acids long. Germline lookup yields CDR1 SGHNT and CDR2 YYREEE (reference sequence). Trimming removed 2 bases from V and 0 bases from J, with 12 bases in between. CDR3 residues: CASSFLNRDSYNEQFF. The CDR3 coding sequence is TGTGCCAGCAGCTTCTTAAATCGGGACTCCTACAATGAGCAGTTCTTC.

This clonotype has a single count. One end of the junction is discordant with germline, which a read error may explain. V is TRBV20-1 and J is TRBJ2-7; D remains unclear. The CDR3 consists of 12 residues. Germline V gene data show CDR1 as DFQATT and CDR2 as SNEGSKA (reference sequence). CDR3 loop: CSTGAVTYELYF. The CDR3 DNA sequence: TGCAGTACTGGTGCGGTCACCTACGAGCTGTACTTC.

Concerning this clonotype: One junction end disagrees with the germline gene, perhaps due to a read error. CDR3 amino acids: CASSFGRANEQFF. The DNA of the CDR3 is TGTGCTAGCAGCTTCGGGAGGGCCAATGAGCAGTTCTTC. The chain employs TRBV11-3 and TRBJ2-1; 8 bases map to TRBD2. Germline loops: CDR1 SGHNT, CDR2 YENEEA. The CDR3 length is 13 residues.

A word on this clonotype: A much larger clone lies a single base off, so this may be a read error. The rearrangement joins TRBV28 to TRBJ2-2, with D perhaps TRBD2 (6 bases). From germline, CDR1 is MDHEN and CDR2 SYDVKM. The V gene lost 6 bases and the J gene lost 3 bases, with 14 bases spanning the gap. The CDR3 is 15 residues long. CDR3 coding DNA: TGTGCCAGCAGAGATGGGGGGTCGGACACCGGGGAGCTGTTTTTT. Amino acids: CASRDGGSDTGELFF. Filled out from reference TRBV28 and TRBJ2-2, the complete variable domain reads DVKVTQSSRYLVKRTGEKVFLECVQDMDHENMFWYRQDPGLGLRLIYFSYDVKMKEKGDIPEGYSVSREKKERFSLILESASTNQTSMYLCASRDGGSDTGELFFGEGSRLTVL.

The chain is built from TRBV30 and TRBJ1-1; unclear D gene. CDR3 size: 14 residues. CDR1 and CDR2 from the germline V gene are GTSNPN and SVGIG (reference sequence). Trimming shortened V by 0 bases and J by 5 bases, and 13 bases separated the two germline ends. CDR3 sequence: CAWSVDIRWTEAFF. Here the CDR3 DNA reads TGTGCCTGGAGTGTCGATATCAGGTGGACTGAAGCTTTCTTT.

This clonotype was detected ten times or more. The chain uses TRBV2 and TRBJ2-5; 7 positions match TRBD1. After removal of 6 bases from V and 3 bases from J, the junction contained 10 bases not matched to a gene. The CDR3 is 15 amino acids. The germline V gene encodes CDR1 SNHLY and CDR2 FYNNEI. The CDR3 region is CASSAPQGMKETQYF. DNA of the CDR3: TGTGCCAGCAGCGCGCCACAGGGGATGAAAGAGACCCAGTACTTC.